This is a list of T cell receptor beta chains from one sample in a study of technical replicates of blood from a few donors. TCRdb's table, derived via immunoSEQ multiplex PCR, lists solely in-frame clones and lacks some. The sample records more than 70,000 clones, around 96% being singletons. Sequencing used T cells isolated from PBMCs. All receptors come from a human donor in good health. CDR3s include the opening cysteine and the closing phenylalanine or tryptophan. The D gene is left open where the match is weak. Clone size is not always given. Where it is, it says once, few, many or a class for expanded clones.

v_call	clone_size	d_call	j_call	cdr3_nt	cdr3_aa
TRBV6-1	-	-	TRBJ1-5	TGTGCCAGCCTACAGGGCCCACTCAATCAGCCCCAGCATTTT	CASLQGPLNQPQHF
TRBV2	-	-	TRBJ2-5	TGTGCCAGCAGCGTACTAGGCGTTGGGGAAGAGACCCAGTACTTC	CASSVLGVGEETQYF
TRBV14	-	-	TRBJ2-1	TGTGCCAGCAGCCAGGGGCGGGGCTACTACAATGAGCAGTTCTTC	CASSQGRGYYNEQFF
TRBV5-1	-	-	TRBJ2-7	TGCGCCAGCAGCCGAGCCTACGAGCAGTACTTC	CASSRAYEQYF
TRBV2	-	TRBD2	TRBJ2-2	TGTGCCAGCAGTGAGCCGGGACTAGTAGACACCGGGGAGCTGTTTTTT	CASSEPGLVDTGELFF
TRBV6-1	-	TRBD1	TRBJ2-1	TGTGCCAGCAGTGTGGGAGAGACAGGGGGGCACAATGAGCAGTTCTTC	CASSVGETGGHNEQFF
TRBV11-2	-	TRBD2	TRBJ2-1	TGTGCCAGCAGCTTAGCCTCAGGAAGCGGGGTTGAGCAGTTCTTC	CASSLASGSGVEQFF
TRBV7-6	-	-	TRBJ2-7	TGTGCCAGCAGCTTAGCTCCGACAAAGACCTACGAGCAGTACTTC	CASSLAPTKTYEQYF
TRBV2	few	-	TRBJ1-1	TGTGCCAGCAGTGAGGAACTTCTGAAGGGGCAGAACACTGAAGCTTTCTTT	CASSEELLKGQNTEAFF
TRBV9	-	TRBD2	TRBJ2-5	TGTGCCAGCAGCCGGACTAGCGGGAGGGCCGCGGAGACCCAGTACTTC	CASSRTSGRAAETQYF
TRBV6-6	-	TRBD2	TRBJ2-7	TGTGCCAGCAGATCTGGGACTAGCGGGAGGGAGGGCGAGCAGTACTTC	CASRSGTSGREGEQYF
TRBV6-4	-	-	TRBJ1-1	TGTGCCAGCAGTGTATCTGGGGGCTCTGAGGCTTTCTTT	CASSVSGGSEAFF
TRBV6-5	-	TRBD2	TRBJ2-1	TGTGCCAGCAGAAATAGCGGGAATGAGCAGTTCTTC	CASRNSGNEQFF
TRBV27	-	-	TRBJ2-1	TGTGCCAGCAGTTTAGAACGGGGGGCGACGAATGAGCAGTTCTTC	CASSLERGATNEQFF
TRBV11-2	-	-	TRBJ2-7	TGTGCCAGCAGCTTCCCCAGGGGCAGGACGGACGAGCAGTACTTC	CASSFPRGRTDEQYF
TRBV11-2	-	TRBD2	TRBJ2-1	TGTGCCAGCAGCTCGGGACTAGCGGTCTACAATGAGCAGTTCTTC	CASSSGLAVYNEQFF
TRBV6-1	-	-	TRBJ1-5	TGTGCCAGCAGTACCCCGGGGTATAGCAATCAGCCCCAGCATTTT	CASSTPGYSNQPQHF
TRBV27	once	-	TRBJ2-5	TGTGCCAGCAGTCCAACAGGGATGGGGCAAGAGACCCAGTACTTC	CASSPTGMGQETQYF
TRBV30	-	-	TRBJ1-1	TGTGCCTGGAATTATATGAACACTGAAGCTTTCTTT	CAWNYMNTEAFF
TRBV4-1	-	-	TRBJ2-3	TGCGCCAGCAGCCAAGATTGGGCCCTTCGGGATACGCAGTATTTT	CASSQDWALRDTQYF
TRBV5-1	-	-	TRBJ1-1	TGCGCCAGCAGCTCTCCGGGGAACACTGAAGCTTTCTTT	CASSSPGNTEAFF
TRBV19	-	-	TRBJ1-4	TGTGCCAGCCAGTCTGGGCGGGTCGAAAAACTGTTTTTT	CASQSGRVEKLFF
TRBV2	-	-	TRBJ1-4	TGTGCCAGCACCGGGGGGCCCCTCAATGAAAAACTGTTTTTT	CASTGGPLNEKLFF
TRBV7-9	-	-	TRBJ2-7	TGTGCCAGCAGTTATGTGGGCGCTCTGGTTGTGAGCGAGCAGTACTTC	CASSYVGALVVSEQYF
TRBV28	-	-	TRBJ1-5	TGTGCCAGCAACCCGGGGGGCAGTCGTCGACAGCCCCAGCATTTT	CASNPGGSRRQPQHF
TRBV5-1	-	-	TRBJ1-1	TGCGCCAGCAGCTTATATGACCCGGGGGAGAACACTGAAGCTTTCTTT	CASSLYDPGENTEAFF
TRBV7-8	-	TRBD2	TRBJ2-5	TGTGCCAGCAGCTTAGAACGGGGGGGCCGTGAGACCCAGTACTTC	CASSLERGGRETQYF
TRBV7-8	-	TRBD1	TRBJ1-5	TGTGCCAGCAGCTTAGCCCGAGAGGGGGCAAGGCAGCCCCAGCATTTT	CASSLAREGARQPQHF
TRBV6-1	-	-	TRBJ1-2	TGTGCCAGCAGTGAAAGGTCAGGTAGCTATGGCTACACCTTC	CASSERSGSYGYTF
TRBV30	-	-	TRBJ1-2	TGTGCCCTAGAACGGTATGGCTACACCTTC	CALERYGYTF
TRBV29-1	-	TRBD2	TRBJ2-1	TGCAGCGTTGACGGGAGGGCCACGCGGTACAATGAGCAGTTCTTC	CSVDGRATRYNEQFF
TRBV4-1	-	TRBD2	TRBJ2-2	TGCGCCAGCAGCCAAATTTTAGCGGGGAGGATGAACACCGGGGAGCTGTTTTTT	CASSQILAGRMNTGELFF
TRBV6-1	-	-	TRBJ2-7	TGTGCCAGCAGACAGCAGGCCTCCTACGAGCAGTACTTC	CASRQQASYEQYF
TRBV7-9	-	TRBD2	TRBJ2-7	TGTGCCAGCAGCTTAGTGGGGGAGGGCTACGAGCAGTACTTC	CASSLVGEGYEQYF
TRBV4-1	-	-	TRBJ1-1	TGCGCCAGCAGCCGCGTACAGGGAGCTTCCACTGAAGCTTTCTTT	CASSRVQGASTEAFF
TRBV30	-	-	TRBJ1-2	TGTGCCTGGAGCGAGACCGCCGACGGGGGCTACACCTTC	CAWSETADGGYTF
TRBV7-9	few	-	TRBJ2-2	TGTGCCAGCAGCTGGCTTAGCGGACACACCGGGGAGCTGTTTTTT	CASSWLSGHTGELFF
TRBV5-8	-	-	TRBJ2-3	TGTGCCAGCAGCTTTCCGGGAACAGATACGCAGTATTTT	CASSFPGTDTQYF
TRBV7-2	-	-	TRBJ1-2	TGTGCCAGCAGCTTACCGGACAAGTATGGCTACACCTTC	CASSLPDKYGYTF
TRBV20-1	once	-	TRBJ2-5	TGCAGTGCCCGTGAGCGTGAGACCCAGTACTTC	CSARERETQYF
TRBV6-1	-	-	TRBJ1-3	TGTGCCAGCAGTGAAGGCCCGGCGGCTGGAAACACCATATATTTT	CASSEGPAAGNTIYF
TRBV10-3	-	TRBD2	TRBJ2-7	TGTGCCGTAGCGGGGCCCCCCTACGAGCAGTACTTC	CAVAGPPYEQYF
TRBV27	-	-	TRBJ1-5	TGTGCCAGCAGTTTATCACCTCCAATTTATTCAGGGTATAGCAATCAGCCCCAGCATTTT	CASSLSPPIYSGYSNQPQHF
TRBV27	-	TRBD1	TRBJ1-2	TGTGCCAGCAGTTTATTAGGGACAGGTTATGGCTACACCTTC	CASSLLGTGYGYTF
TRBV18	few	-	TRBJ1-5	TGTGCCAGCTCCCCCTTAGAAGGCAATCAGCCCCAGCATTTT	CASSPLEGNQPQHF
TRBV7-9	-	-	TRBJ2-7	TGTGCCAGCACCCCCCCTGGAGGCGAGCAGTACTTC	CASTPPGGEQYF
TRBV7-9	-	TRBD1	TRBJ2-7	TGTGCCAGCGGACGACAGGGATGGTACGAGCAGTACTTC	CASGRQGWYEQYF
TRBV2	many	-	TRBJ2-7	TGTTCAGCCGCGGACAGAACCTACGAGCAGTACTTC	CSAADRTYEQYF
TRBV5-5	-	TRBD1	TRBJ1-1	TGTGCCAGCAGCTTAATAGGGACAGCTGAAGCTTTCTTT	CASSLIGTAEAFF
TRBV12-5	-	-	TRBJ2-7	TGTGCTAGTGGACCTACTGTAGTCTACGAGCAGTACTTC	CASGPTVVYEQYF
TRBV28	-	TRBD1	TRBJ2-7	TGTGCCAGCAGTTCGGGACAGGGAAGCTCCTACGAGCAGTACTTC	CASSSGQGSSYEQYF